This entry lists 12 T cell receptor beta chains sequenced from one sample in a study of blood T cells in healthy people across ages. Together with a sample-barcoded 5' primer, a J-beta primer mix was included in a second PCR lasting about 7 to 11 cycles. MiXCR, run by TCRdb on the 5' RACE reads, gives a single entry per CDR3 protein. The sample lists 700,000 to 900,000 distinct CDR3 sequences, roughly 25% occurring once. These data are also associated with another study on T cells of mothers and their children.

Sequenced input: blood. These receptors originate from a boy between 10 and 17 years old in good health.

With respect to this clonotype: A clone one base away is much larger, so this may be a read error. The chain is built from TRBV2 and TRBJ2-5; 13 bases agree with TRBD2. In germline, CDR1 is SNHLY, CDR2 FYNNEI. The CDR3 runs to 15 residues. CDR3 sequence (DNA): TGTGCCAGCAACGGACTAGCGGGGGTGGAAGAGATCCAGTACTTC. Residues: CASNGLAGVEEIQYF.

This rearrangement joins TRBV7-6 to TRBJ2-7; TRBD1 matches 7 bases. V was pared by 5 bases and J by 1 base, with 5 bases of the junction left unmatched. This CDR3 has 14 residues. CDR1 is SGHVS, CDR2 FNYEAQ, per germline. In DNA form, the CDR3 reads TGTGCCAGCAGCACAGGGGCCCCATCCTACGAGCAGTACTTC. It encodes CASSTGAPSYEQYF.

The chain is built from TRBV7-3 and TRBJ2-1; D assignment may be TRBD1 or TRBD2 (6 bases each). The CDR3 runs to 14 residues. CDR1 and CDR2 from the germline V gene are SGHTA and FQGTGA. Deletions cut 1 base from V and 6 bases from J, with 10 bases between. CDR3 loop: CASSLRGAFNEQFF. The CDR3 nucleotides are TGTGCCAGCAGCTTAAGGGGGGCGTTCAATGAGCAGTTCTTC.

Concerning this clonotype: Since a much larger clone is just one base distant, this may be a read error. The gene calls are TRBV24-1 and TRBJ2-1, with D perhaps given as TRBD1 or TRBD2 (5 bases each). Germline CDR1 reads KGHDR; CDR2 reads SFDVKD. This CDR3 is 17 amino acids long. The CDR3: CVTSGGRETRGLDEQFF. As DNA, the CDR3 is TGTGTCACCAGTGGTGGAAGGGAGACGAGGGGCCTGGATGAGCAGTTCTTC.

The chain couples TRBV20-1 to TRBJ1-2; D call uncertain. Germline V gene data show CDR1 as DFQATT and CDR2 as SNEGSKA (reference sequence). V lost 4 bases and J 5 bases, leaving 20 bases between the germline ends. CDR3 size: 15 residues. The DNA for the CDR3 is TGCAGTGCTAAGGGTAGCCGCTCACTTCAATATGGCTACACCTTC. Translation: CSAKGSRSLQYGYTF.

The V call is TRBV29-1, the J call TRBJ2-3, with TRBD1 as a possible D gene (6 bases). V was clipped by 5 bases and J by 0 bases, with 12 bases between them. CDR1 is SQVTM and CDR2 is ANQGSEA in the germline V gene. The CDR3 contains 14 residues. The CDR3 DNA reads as TGCAGCGTTACCACAGGGACGAGCACAGATACGCAGTATTTT. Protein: CSVTTGTSTDTQYF.

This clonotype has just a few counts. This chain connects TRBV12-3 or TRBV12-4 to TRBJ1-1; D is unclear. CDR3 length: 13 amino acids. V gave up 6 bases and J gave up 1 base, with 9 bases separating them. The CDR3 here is CASRPRWNTEAFF. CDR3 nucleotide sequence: TGTGCCAGCAGGCCCCGGTGGAACACTGAAGCTTTCTTT.

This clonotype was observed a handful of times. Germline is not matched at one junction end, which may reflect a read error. The CDR3: CASSQGAGAYGYTF. The CDR3, as DNA: TGCGCCAGCAGCCAAGGGGCAGGGGCCTATGGCTACACCTTC. The chain joins TRBV3-1 to TRBJ1-2, with D possibly TRBD1 on 6 matching bases. The CDR3 totals 14 residues. Germline V gene sequence: CDR1 LGHDT, CDR2 YNNKEL (reference sequence).

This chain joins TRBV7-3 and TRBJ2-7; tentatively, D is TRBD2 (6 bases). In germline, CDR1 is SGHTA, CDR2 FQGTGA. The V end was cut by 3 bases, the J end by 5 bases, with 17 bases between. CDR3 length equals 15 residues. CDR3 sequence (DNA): TGTGCCAGCAGCTTGGGTTTGGGGGGAGAGAACGAGCAGTACTTC. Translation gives CASSLGLGGENEQYF.

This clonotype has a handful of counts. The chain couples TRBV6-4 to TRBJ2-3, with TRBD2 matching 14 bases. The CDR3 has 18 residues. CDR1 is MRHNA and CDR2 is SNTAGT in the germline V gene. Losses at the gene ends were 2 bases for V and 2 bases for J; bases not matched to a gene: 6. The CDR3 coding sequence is TGTGCCAGCAGTGACACTTGGACTAGCGGGGGGTCCACAGATACGCAGTATTTT. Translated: CASSDTWTSGGSTDTQYF.

CDR3 DNA sequence: TGTGCCAGCAGTGAATGGGAGGATAATGAAAAACTGTTTTTT. It is translated as CASSEWEDNEKLFF. J is TRBJ1-4 and V is TRBV25-1; D gene unclear. The CDR3 spans 14 residues. V lost 1 base and J 4 bases, leaving 7 bases between the germline ends. Germline CDR1 and CDR2: MGHDK and SYGVNS.

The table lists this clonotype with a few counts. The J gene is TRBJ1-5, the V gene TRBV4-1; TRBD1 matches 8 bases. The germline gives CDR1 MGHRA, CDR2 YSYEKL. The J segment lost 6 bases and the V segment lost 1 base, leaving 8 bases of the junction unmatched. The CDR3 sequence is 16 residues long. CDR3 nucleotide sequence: TGCGCCAGCAGCCAAGCCTGGAACAGGGGGGCTCAGCCCCAGCATTTT. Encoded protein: CASSQAWNRGAQPQHF.